The 16 T cell receptor beta chains presented below share a single source sample, sequenced in a study of cytomegalovirus exposure and HLA in healthy donors (dated by TCRdb to 2016 to 2017). Library generation was performed with the immunoSEQ multiplex PCR assay. For the multiplex PCR, a mixture combining 60 forward primers for TCR Vbeta segments and 13 reverse primers for TCR Jbeta segments was used. TCRdb mirrors the immuneACCESS table, restricted to in-frame sequences. Some clones are absent from its copies; in checked studies, under half trace to an unresolved V gene, and the reason for the others is unknown. The sample table holds over 110,000 clones, of which around 78% were seen once. Of the sample, roughly 6% is held by the ten largest clones. The source material was PBMCs. Every receptor here comes from a woman aged 40 to 50 in good health and CMV-seropositive.

As DNA, the CDR3 is TGCGCCAGCCAACAGGATAGCAATCAGCCCCAGCATTTT. This encodes CASQQDSNQPQHF. This chain uses TRBV5-1 with TRBJ1-5; D might be TRBD1 (5 bases). This CDR3 comprises 13 residues. The V and J ends lost 7 bases and 0 bases respectively, with 8 bases between them. Germline V gene data show CDR1 as SGHRS and CDR2 as YFSETQ.

The rearrangement uses TRBV9 and TRBJ2-2, with no clear D. The CDR3 is 14 amino acids. V was pared by 6 bases and J by 0 bases, with 9 bases between. Looked up from germline, CDR1 is SGDLS and CDR2 is YYNGEE. The CDR3 spells CASNSRSNTGELFF. The CDR3 bases are TGTGCCAGCAACTCTCGGTCGAACACCGGGGAGCTGTTTTTT.

This clone has a handful of counts. The chain couples TRBV5-6 to TRBJ1-1; no definite D call. The CDR3 runs to 14 residues. V was clipped by 3 bases and J by 2 bases, with 11 bases between them. Germline values: CDR1 SGHDT, CDR2 YYEEEE. In DNA, the CDR3 is TGTGCCAGCAGCTCGGGTCCGGTAAACACTGAAGCTTTCTTT. Translated: CASSSGPVNTEAFF.

This clone was counted a single time. Germline is not matched at one junction end, which may reflect a read error. The chain couples TRBV7-9 to TRBJ2-5; 8 nucleotides align to TRBD1. The CDR3 totals 17 residues. The germline V gene has CDR1 SEHNR and CDR2 FQNEAQ (reference sequence). CDR3 nucleotide sequence: TGTTCCAGCAGCCTTGACAAGACAGGGGCCGCCGGAGAGACCCAGTACTTC. It specifies CSSSLDKTGAAGETQYF.

The gene calls are TRBV11-3 and TRBJ2-5; 10 nucleotides match TRBD2. Germline loops: CDR1 SGHNT, CDR2 YENEEA. J gave up 4 bases and V 1 base, and 9 bases lay outside the gene matches. This CDR3 is 17 amino acids long. CDR3 in amino acids: CASSLGQVAGGRETQYF. The DNA for the CDR3 is TGTGCCAGCAGCTTAGGGCAAGTAGCGGGAGGACGAGAGACCCAGTACTTC.

This clone is a singleton in its sample. J is TRBJ2-6 and V is TRBV19; possible D gene TRBD1, 5 bases. V was clipped by 5 bases and J by 0 bases, with 8 bases between them. The CDR3 spans 15 residues. Germline CDR1 LNHDA, CDR2 SQIVND (reference sequence). CDR3 in amino acids: CASSLQDSGANVLTF. As DNA, the CDR3 is TGTGCCAGTAGTTTACAGGACTCTGGGGCCAACGTCCTGACTTTC.

In its sample, this clone was seen once. V gene TRBV28 combines with J gene TRBJ2-7, with 9 bases aligning to TRBD2. Germline values: CDR1 MDHEN, CDR2 SYDVKM. J was trimmed by 0 bases and V by 6 bases; bases with no gene match: 3. This CDR3 comprises 14 residues. The CDR3 nucleotides read TGTGCCAGCAGGCTAGCGGGGAGCTCCTACGAGCAGTACTTC. Translated, it gives CASRLAGSSYEQYF.

This chain connects TRBV19 to TRBJ1-1; tentatively, D is TRBD1 (5 bases). The CDR3 runs 12 residues. V was cut by 3 bases and J by 11 bases, with 13 bases left in between. The germline V gene has CDR1 LNHDA and CDR2 SQIVND (reference sequence). CDR3 DNA: TGTGCCAGTAGTATCCGGGGGGGGGATGCTTTCTTT. It is translated as CASSIRGGDAFF.

The chain carries TRBV29-1 and TRBJ2-5; a possible D gene is TRBD1 (5 bases). Trimming took 3 bases from V and 5 from J, leaving 10 bases between them. The CDR3 has 12 residues. Germline V gives CDR1 SQVTM, CDR2 ANQGSEA. The CDR3 is CSVDQGAETQYF. Here the CDR3 DNA reads TGCAGCGTTGACCAGGGTGCGGAGACCCAGTACTTC.

This clone was observed a handful of times. The CDR3 here is CASSIAVSSSGNTIYF. DNA of the CDR3: TGCGCCAGCAGCATCGCGGTCTCCAGCTCTGGAAACACCATATATTTT. The chain couples TRBV5-1 to TRBJ1-3, with no clear D. CDR1 is SGHRS, CDR2 YFSETQ, per germline. There are 16 residues in the CDR3. Trimming left V 4 bases short and J 0 bases short, with 14 bases between.

The J gene is TRBJ2-1, the V gene TRBV7-9; 11 bases are a match to TRBD1. The CDR3 length is 18 residues. Germline V lookup: CDR1 SEHNR, CDR2 FQNEAQ (reference sequence). J lost 5 bases, V lost 4 bases, and 13 bases had no gene match. CDR3 nucleotide sequence: TGTGCCAGCAGCTCAAGGGACAGGGGGGCAATCGGGGACAATGAGCAGTTCTTC. Encoded protein: CASSSRDRGAIGDNEQFF.

The V call is TRBV7-9, the J call TRBJ2-1; tentatively, D is TRBD2 (6 bases). This CDR3 spans 14 amino acids. Germline CDR1 reads SEHNR; CDR2 reads FQNEAQ (reference sequence). The V end lost 3 bases, the J end lost 3 bases, and 9 bases lay between the germline ends. The CDR3 sequence: CASSLGGGYNEQFF. The CDR3 nucleotides are TGTGCCAGCAGCTTGGGGGGTGGCTACAATGAGCAGTTCTTC.

This clone occurred a few times. The J gene is TRBJ1-5, the V gene TRBV18; D is perhaps TRBD1 (5 bases). With 6 bases removed from V and 6 bases from J, the gap between germline ends came to 12 bases. The V gene's germline CDR1 is KGHSH and CDR2 LQKENI. This CDR3 contains 13 residues. CDR3 loop: CASSPGGTQPQHF. In nucleotides, the CDR3 is TGTGCCAGCTCTCCGGGGGGTACTCAGCCCCAGCATTTT.

The rearrangement uses TRBV2 and TRBJ1-2, with D perhaps TRBD1 (5 bases). Germline V gene data show CDR1 as SNHLY and CDR2 as FYNNEI. The CDR3 totals 16 residues. The V end lost 7 bases, the J end lost 5 bases, and 23 bases lay between the germline ends. The CDR3 nucleotides are TGTGCCAGCAACCTAGGGTTAGGGGATCCTGGGTATGGCTACACCTTC. It specifies CASNLGLGDPGYGYTF.

This clone was seen only a few times. This rearrangement joins TRBV9 to TRBJ2-6, with D perhaps TRBD1 (5 bases). The ends were cut back, 1 base at V and 4 bases at J, with 9 bases in the middle. Germline V gene lookup returns CDR1 SGDLS and CDR2 YYNGEE. The CDR3 covers 15 residues. CDR3 nucleotide sequence: TGTGCCAGCAGCGTAACAGGTTCGGGGGCCAACGTCCTGACTTTC. This encodes CASSVTGSGANVLTF.

The rearrangement links TRBV29-1 to TRBJ2-1; 7 bases fit TRBD1. The CDR3 covers 14 residues. Germline V gene data show CDR1 as SQVTM and CDR2 as ANQGSEA. V trimming: 7 bases; J trimming: 6 bases; junction bases outside the gene matches: 12. The CDR3 reads CSALGGAPSNEQFF. CDR3 nucleotide sequence: TGCAGCGCCCTAGGGGGCGCGCCCTCCAATGAGCAGTTCTTC.